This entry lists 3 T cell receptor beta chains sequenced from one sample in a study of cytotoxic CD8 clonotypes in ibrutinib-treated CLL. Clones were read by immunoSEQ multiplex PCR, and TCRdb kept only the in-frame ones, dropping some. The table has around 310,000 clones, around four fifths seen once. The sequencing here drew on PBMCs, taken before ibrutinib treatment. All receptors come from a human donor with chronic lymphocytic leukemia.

This CDR3 reads CSVRVGPSTDTQYF. The CDR3 DNA sequence: TGCAGCGTGAGGGTGGGTCCCAGCACAGATACGCAGTATTTT. The chain uses TRBV29-1 and TRBJ2-3; the D gene is possibly TRBD2 (5 bases). This CDR3 has 14 residues. The V gene lost 6 bases and the J gene lost 0 bases, with 13 bases spanning the gap. Germline CDR1 is SQVTM and CDR2 is ANQGSEA.

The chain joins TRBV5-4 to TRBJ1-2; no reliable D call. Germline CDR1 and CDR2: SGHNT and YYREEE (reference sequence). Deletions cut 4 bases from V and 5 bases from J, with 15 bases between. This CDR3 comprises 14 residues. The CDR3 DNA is TGTGCCAGCAGCCCGAAGACAACCGGTTATGGCTACACCTTC. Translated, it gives CASSPKTTGYGYTF.

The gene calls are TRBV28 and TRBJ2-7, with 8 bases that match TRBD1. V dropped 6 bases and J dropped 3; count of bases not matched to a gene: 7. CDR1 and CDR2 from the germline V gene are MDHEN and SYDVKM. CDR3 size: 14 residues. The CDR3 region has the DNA TGTGCCAGCAGCGTGACAGGGGCAGGCTACGAGCAGTACTTC. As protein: CASSVTGAGYEQYF.